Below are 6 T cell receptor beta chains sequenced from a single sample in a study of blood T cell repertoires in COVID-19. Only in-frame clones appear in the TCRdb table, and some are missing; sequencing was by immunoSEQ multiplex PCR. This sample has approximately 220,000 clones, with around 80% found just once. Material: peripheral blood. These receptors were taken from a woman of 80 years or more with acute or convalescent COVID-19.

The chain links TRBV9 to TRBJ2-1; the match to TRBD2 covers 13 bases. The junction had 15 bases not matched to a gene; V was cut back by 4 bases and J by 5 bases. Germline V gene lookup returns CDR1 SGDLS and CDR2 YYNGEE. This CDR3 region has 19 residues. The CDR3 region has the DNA TGTGCCAGCAGCACCTCAGGGGGGCCGGGACTAGCGGGAAACAATGAGCAGTTCTTC. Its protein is CASSTSGGPGLAGNNEQFF. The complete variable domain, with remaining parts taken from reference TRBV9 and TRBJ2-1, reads DSGVTQTPKHLITATGQRVTLRCSPRSGDLSVYWYQQSLDQGLQFLIQYYNGEERAKGNILERFSAQQFPDLHSELNLSSLELGDSALYFCASSTSGGPGLAGNNEQFFGPGTRLTVL.

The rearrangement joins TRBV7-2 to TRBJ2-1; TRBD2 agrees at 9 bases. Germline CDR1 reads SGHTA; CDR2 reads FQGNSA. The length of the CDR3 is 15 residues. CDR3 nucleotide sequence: TGTGCGACCCCCCAGCGGGGGGCAAATCGGAATGAGCAGTTCTTC. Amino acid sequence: CATPQRGANRNEQFF.

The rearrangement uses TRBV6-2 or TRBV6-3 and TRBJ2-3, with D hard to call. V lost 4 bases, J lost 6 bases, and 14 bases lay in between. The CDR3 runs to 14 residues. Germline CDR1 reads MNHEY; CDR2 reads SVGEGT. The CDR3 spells CASSLVLGFDTQYF. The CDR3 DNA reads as TGTGCCAGCAGTTTAGTCCTAGGCTTCGATACGCAGTATTTT.

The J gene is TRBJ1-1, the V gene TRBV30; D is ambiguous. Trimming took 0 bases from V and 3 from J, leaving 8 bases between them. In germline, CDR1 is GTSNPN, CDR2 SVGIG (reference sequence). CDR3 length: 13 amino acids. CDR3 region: CAWSVRRDTEAFF. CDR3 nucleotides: TGTGCCTGGAGTGTACGACGGGACACTGAAGCTTTCTTT.

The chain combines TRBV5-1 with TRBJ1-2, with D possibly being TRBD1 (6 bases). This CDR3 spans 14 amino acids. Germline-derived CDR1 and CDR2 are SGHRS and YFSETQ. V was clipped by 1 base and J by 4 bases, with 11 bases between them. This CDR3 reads CASSLTQGGYGYTF. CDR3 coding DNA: TGCGCCAGCAGCTTGACACAGGGCGGCTATGGCTACACCTTC.

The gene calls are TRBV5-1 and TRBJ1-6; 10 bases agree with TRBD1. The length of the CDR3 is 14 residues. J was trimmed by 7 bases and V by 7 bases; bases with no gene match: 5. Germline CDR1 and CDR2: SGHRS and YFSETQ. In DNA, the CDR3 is TGCGCCAGCTGCCGGACAGGGGGGAATTCACCCCTCCACTTT. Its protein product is CASCRTGGNSPLHF.